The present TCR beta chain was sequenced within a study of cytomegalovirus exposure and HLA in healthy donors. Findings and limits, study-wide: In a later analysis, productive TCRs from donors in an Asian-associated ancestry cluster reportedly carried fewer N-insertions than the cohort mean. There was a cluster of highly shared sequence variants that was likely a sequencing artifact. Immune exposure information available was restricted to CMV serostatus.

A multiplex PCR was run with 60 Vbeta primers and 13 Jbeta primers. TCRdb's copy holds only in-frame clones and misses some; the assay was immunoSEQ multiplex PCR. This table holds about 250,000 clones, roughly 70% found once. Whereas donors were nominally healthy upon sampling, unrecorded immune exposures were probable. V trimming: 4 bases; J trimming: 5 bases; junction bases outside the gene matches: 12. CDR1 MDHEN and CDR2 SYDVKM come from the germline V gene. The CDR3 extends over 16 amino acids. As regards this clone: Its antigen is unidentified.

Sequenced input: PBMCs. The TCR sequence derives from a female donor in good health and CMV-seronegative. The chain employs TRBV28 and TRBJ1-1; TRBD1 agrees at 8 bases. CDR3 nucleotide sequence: TGTGCCAGCAGTTCCCCTCAGGGGGCAAGAAGGACTGAAGCTTTCTTT. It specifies CASSSPQGARRTEAFF.